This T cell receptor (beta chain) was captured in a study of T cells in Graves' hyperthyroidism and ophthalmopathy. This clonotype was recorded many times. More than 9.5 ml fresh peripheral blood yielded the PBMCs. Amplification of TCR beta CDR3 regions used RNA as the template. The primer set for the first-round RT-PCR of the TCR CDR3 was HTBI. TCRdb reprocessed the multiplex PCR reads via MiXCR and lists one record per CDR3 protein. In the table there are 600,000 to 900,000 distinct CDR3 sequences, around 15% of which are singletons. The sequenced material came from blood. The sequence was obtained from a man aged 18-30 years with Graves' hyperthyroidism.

DNA of the CDR3: TGCAGTGCTCCGGGAGACAGGGGCGGACGTGGCTACACCTTC. Translated: CSAPGDRGGRGYTF. The chain combines TRBV20-1 with TRBJ1-2; TRBD1 matches at 8 bases. The V gene end was trimmed by 5 bases and the J gene end by 7 bases; junction bases not matched to a gene: 12. CDR1 is DFQATT and CDR2 is SNEGSKA in the germline V gene (reference sequence). The CDR3 length is 14 residues.